Each of the 18 T cell receptor beta chains below was sequenced from the same sample in a study of spatial heterogeneity in lung cancer. Time point: sample taken at primary tumor resection. The authors sequenced whole RNA from tumor, nontumor lung or frozen PBMC without sorting. TCRdb reanalysed the 5' RACE reads using MiXCR and keeps one entry per CDR3 protein. The sample yields about 1,600 distinct CDR3 sequences, roughly a quarter seen once. Sequences were derived from PBMCs, sampled at surgery. Receptors were obtained from a male donor with early-stage non-small cell lung cancer.

This clonotype appeared a single time. The chain employs TRBV7-2 and TRBJ2-3; perhaps TRBD1 as D (6 bases). The CDR3 contains 16 residues. Per the germline V gene, CDR1 is SGHTA and CDR2 is FQGNSA. V dropped 1 base and J dropped 4 bases, with 15 bases sitting between them. The CDR3 loop reads CASSLGPQGSADTQYF. CDR3 sequence (DNA): TGTGCCAGCAGCTTAGGTCCCCAGGGGTCGGCAGATACGCAGTATTTT.

The chain is built from TRBV12-3 or TRBV12-4 and TRBJ2-3; 9 positions agree with TRBD1. The CDR3 extends over 15 amino acids. V was clipped by 6 bases and J by 0 bases; unmatched bases: 4. The CDR3 spells CASRLQGASTDTQYF. CDR3 DNA: TGTGCCAGCAGACTACAGGGGGCTAGCACAGATACGCAGTATTTT.

The chain combines TRBV19 with TRBJ2-7; TRBD2 matches 10 bases. This CDR3 spans 14 amino acids. The ends lost 5 bases at V and 4 bases at J; junction bases unmatched: 5. The germline gives CDR1 LNHDA, CDR2 SQIVND (reference sequence). This CDR3 reads CASSPGTSVYEQYF. In DNA, the CDR3 is TGTGCCAGTAGTCCCGGGACTAGCGTGTACGAGCAGTACTTC.

At least ten counts were recorded for this clonotype. This chain links TRBV19 with TRBJ1-2; D call uncertain. V was clipped by 1 base and J by 3 bases, with 9 bases between them. The CDR3 loop spans 14 amino acids. CDR1 and CDR2 (germline): LNHDA, SQIVND (reference sequence). The CDR3 loop is CASSIGPGDYGYTF. The CDR3 coding sequence is TGTGCCAGTAGTATAGGCCCGGGAGACTATGGCTACACCTTC.

Judged by abundance, this clonotype is medium-sized. The rearrangement joins TRBV7-3 to TRBJ2-1, with TRBD2 matching 8 bases. The CDR3 has 19 residues. Germline V gene sequence: CDR1 SGHTA, CDR2 FQGTGA. Unmatched junction bases numbered 10, after V lost 0 bases and J lost 0 bases. The CDR3, as DNA: TGTGCCAGCAGCTTAACGCACGCGGGGGGCGCCTCCTCCTACAATGAGCAGTTCTTC. This translates into CASSLTHAGGASSYNEQFF. Combining the CDR3 with reference TRBV7-3 and TRBJ2-1 gives the whole variable domain GAGVSQTPSNKVTEKGKYVELRCDPISGHTALYWYRQSLGQGPEFLIYFQGTGAADDSGLPNDRFFAVRPEGSVSTLKIQRTERGDSAVYLCASSLTHAGGASSYNEQFFGPGTRLTVL.

This clonotype is termed medium-sized. The chain has TRBV2 and TRBJ2-3, with 10 bases aligning to TRBD1. The CDR3 consists of 16 residues. J lost 2 bases, V lost 5 bases, and 7 bases had no gene match. Germline V gene sequence: CDR1 SNHLY, CDR2 FYNNEI. Here the CDR3 DNA reads TGTGCCAGCAGTCGACAGGGGGCAGGGGACACAGATACGCAGTATTTT. Its translation: CASSRQGAGDTDTQYF. Using reference TRBV2 and TRBJ2-3 for the parts outside the CDR3, the full variable domain is EPEVTQTPSHQVTQMGQEVILRCVPISNHLYFYWYRQILGQKVEFLVSFYNNEISEKSEIFDDQFSVERPDGSNFTLKIRSTKLEDSAMYFCASSRQGAGDTDTQYFGPGTRLTVL.

This clonotype qualifies as medium-sized. The chain uses TRBV28 and TRBJ1-5; 7 bases match TRBD1. The CDR3 contains 12 residues. Trimming removed 7 bases from V and 11 bases from J; junction bases left unmatched: 8. In germline, CDR1 is MDHEN, CDR2 SYDVKM. The CDR3: CASTPPRGAQHF. DNA of the CDR3: TGTGCCAGCACTCCCCCCAGGGGGGCCCAGCATTTT.

This clonotype was detected only a few times. The V call is TRBV23-1, the J call TRBJ2-2, with 11 bases that match TRBD2. TRBV23-1 is labeled an ORF, and its function is uncertain. Unmatched junction bases numbered 12, after V lost 4 bases and J lost 8 bases. The CDR3 extends over 17 amino acids. Here the CDR3 reads CASSLDQTSGMVGELFF. As DNA, the CDR3 is TGCGCCAGCAGTCTCGACCAGACTAGCGGGATGGTAGGGGAGCTGTTTTTT.

This clonotype was seen a handful of times. The chain links TRBV7-9 to TRBJ2-7; D is possibly TRBD1 (6 bases). This CDR3 is 14 amino acids long. Per the germline V gene, CDR1 is SEHNR and CDR2 is FQNEAQ (reference sequence). Trimming shortened V by 1 base and J by 4 bases, and 11 bases separated the two germline ends. Written as DNA, the CDR3 is TGTGCCAGCAGCTTAGGCCTTCAGGGGTACGAGCAGTACTTC. Its protein product is CASSLGLQGYEQYF.

In its sample, this clonotype was seen a few times. The V and J genes are TRBV11-3 and TRBJ2-3; 11 nucleotides match TRBD2. The CDR3 covers 16 residues. Trimming took 4 bases from V and 0 from J; bases not matched to a gene: 3. Germline values: CDR1 SGHNT, CDR2 YENEEA. The CDR3 loop reads CASSSTSGRSTDTQYF. For the CDR3, the DNA is TGTGCCAGCAGCTCAACTAGCGGGAGAAGCACAGATACGCAGTATTTT.

J is TRBJ2-3 and V is TRBV23-1; 9 bases fit TRBD1. TRBV23-1 is assigned to the ORF class and has an uncertain function. This CDR3 spans 17 amino acids. The V segment lost 2 bases and the J segment 3 bases; nucleotides outside the gene matches: 9. Here the CDR3 reads CASSQPQGASRTDTQYF. The CDR3 nucleotides read TGCGCCAGCAGTCAACCACAGGGGGCGAGTAGAACAGATACGCAGTATTTT.

The rearrangement uses TRBV3-1 and TRBJ2-3, with D perhaps TRBD2 (6 bases). The germline V gene has CDR1 LGHDT and CDR2 YNNKEL (reference sequence). V was trimmed by 4 bases and J by 8 bases, leaving 16 bases between them. The CDR3 covers 14 residues. The CDR3 region has the DNA TGTGCCAGCAGCCCCCAACTGACTAGATCTACGCAGTATTTT. The encoded protein is CASSPQLTRSTQYF.

By frequency in the sample, this clonotype is medium-sized. This rearrangement joins TRBV12-3 or TRBV12-4 to TRBJ2-4; D unclear. Deletions cut 3 bases from V and 5 bases from J, with 8 bases between. The CDR3 spans 13 residues. CDR3: CASSFGPENIQYF. CDR3 nucleotides: TGTGCCAGCAGTTTCGGTCCCGAAAACATTCAGTACTTC.

In DNA form, the CDR3 reads TGTGCCAGCAGCTTAGAAATTCGCAATGAGCAGTTCTTC. This translates into CASSLEIRNEQFF. V usage is TRBV7-9 and J usage is TRBJ2-1; D is unresolved. Looked up from germline, CDR1 is SEHNR and CDR2 is FQNEAQ (reference sequence). The CDR3 is 13 residues long. Deletions cut 1 base from V and 6 bases from J, with 7 bases between.

The V and J genes are TRBV27 and TRBJ2-2; D gene ambiguous. The CDR3 is 11 amino acids. Trimming removed 5 bases from V and 11 bases from J, with 9 bases in between. Germline V gene sequence: CDR1 MNHEY, CDR2 SMNVEV (reference sequence). The CDR3 is CASSLGIELFF. CDR3 coding DNA: TGTGCCAGCAGTCTGGGGATAGAGCTGTTTTTT.

This clonotype is medium-sized within its sample. The chain combines TRBV24-1 with TRBJ2-1; 8 bases agree with TRBD2. The germline V gene encodes CDR1 KGHDR and CDR2 SFDVKD. With 5 bases clipped from V and 4 bases from J, the junction kept 9 bases outside the gene matches. The CDR3 loop spans 16 amino acids. Here the CDR3 DNA reads TGTGCCACCAGTGGGGATACTAGCGGTTCTTACAATGAGCAGTTCTTC. Amino acids: CATSGDTSGSYNEQFF.

This chain connects TRBV7-2 to TRBJ2-3; weak D call: TRBD1 (5 bases). Trimming took off 0 bases at V and 1 base at J, with 8 bases between the two ends. The germline gives CDR1 SGHTA, CDR2 FQGNSA. This CDR3 is built from 15 residues. The CDR3 nucleotides are TGTGCCAGCAGCTTAGCAGGGGCAGGCACAGATACGCAGTATTTT. This translates into CASSLAGAGTDTQYF.

This clonotype was counted between two and nine times. This sequence joins TRBV20-1 and TRBJ1-2; D not certain. Germline V lookup: CDR1 DFQATT, CDR2 SNEGSKA (reference sequence). The CDR3 is 14 residues long. V was clipped by 5 bases and J by 3 bases, with 16 bases between them. In DNA form, the CDR3 reads TGCAGTGCTCGCCCCCCCGCACGCGACTATGGCTACACCTTC. Its protein is CSARPPARDYGYTF.